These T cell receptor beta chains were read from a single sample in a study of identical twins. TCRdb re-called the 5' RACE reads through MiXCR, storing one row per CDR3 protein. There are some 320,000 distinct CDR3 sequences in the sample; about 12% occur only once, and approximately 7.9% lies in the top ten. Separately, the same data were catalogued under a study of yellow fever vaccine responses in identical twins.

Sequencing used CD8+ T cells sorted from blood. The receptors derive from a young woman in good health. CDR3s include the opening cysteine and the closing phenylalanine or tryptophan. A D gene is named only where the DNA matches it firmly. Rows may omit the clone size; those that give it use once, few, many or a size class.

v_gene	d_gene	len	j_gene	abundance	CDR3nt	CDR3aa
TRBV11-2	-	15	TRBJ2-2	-	TGTGCCAGCAGCTTCCCTGGGGGCGCCACCGGGGAGCTGTTTTTT	CASSFPGGATGELFF
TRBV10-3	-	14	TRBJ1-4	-	TGTGCCATCAGTGAGGACAGTTCGCCGGAAAAACTGTTTTTT	CAISEDSSPEKLFF
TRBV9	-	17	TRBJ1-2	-	TGTGCCAGCAGCTCCCTTGGGTCCAGCAGGCCTAACTATGGCTACACCTTC	CASSSLGSSRPNYGYTF
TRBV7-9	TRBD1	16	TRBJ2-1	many	TGTGCCAGCACCCCCCCAGCCGGGGACAGGATGAATGAGCAGTTCTTC	CASTPPAGDRMNEQFF
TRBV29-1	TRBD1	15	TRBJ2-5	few	TGCAGCGTCGACGGGACAGGGGGCGTTCAAGAGACCCAGTACTTC	CSVDGTGGVQETQYF
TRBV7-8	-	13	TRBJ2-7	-	TGTGCCAGCAGCTCCAGACAGGATTACGAGCAGTACTTC	CASSSRQDYEQYF
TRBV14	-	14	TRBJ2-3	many	TGTGCCAGCAGCCAGTGGGGGCGGACAGATACGCAGTATTTT	CASSQWGRTDTQYF
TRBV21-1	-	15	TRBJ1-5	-	TGTGCCAGCATCAACCCGGGACGGGAGAATCAGCCCCAGCATTTT	CASINPGRENQPQHF
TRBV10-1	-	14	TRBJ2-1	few	TGCGCCAGCAGTGCGGGTCTGACTGACAATGAGCAGTTCTTC	CASSAGLTDNEQFF
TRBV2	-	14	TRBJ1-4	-	TGTGCCAGCAGTGAAGAGAGGATGGGTGAAAAACTGTTTTTT	CASSEERMGEKLFF
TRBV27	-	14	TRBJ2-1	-	TGTGCCAGCAAGCCCTCGGACGTGTACAATGAGCAGTTCTTC	CASKPSDVYNEQFF
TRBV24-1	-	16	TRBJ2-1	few	TGTGCCACCAGAACCCTTGGGGCGCCAGCGGGCAATGAGCAGTTCTTC	CATRTLGAPAGNEQFF
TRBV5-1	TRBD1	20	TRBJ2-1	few	TGCGCCAGCAGCTTGGCCGGGGTGGACAGGGGGCTCCAATCCTACAATGAGCAGTTCTTC	CASSLAGVDRGLQSYNEQFF
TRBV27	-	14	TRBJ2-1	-	TGTGCCAGCACCTCGGACGAAAACTACAATGAGCAGTTCTTC	CASTSDENYNEQFF
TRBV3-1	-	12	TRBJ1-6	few	TGTGCCAGCAGCCAAGAGAGAGGACCCCTCCACTTT	CASSQERGPLHF
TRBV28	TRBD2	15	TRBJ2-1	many	TGTGCCAGCAGCACGGGGACTAGTGAATACAATGAGCAGTTCTTC	CASSTGTSEYNEQFF
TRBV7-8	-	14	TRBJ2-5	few	TGTGCCAGCAGGGGAGGCCAGGCGATTGAGACCCAGTACTTC	CASRGGQAIETQYF
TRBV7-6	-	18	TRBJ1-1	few	TGTGCCAGCAGCTTATTACTATCGGTCAGGGGTTCGGACACTGAAGCTTTCTTT	CASSLLLSVRGSDTEAFF
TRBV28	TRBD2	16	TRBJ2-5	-	TGTGCCAGCACCCGAGGACTAGCGGGAGCCCAAGAGACCCAGTACTTC	CASTRGLAGAQETQYF
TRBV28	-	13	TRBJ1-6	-	TGTGCCAGCAGTTTAGGACGGGGTTCACCCCTCCACTTT	CASSLGRGSPLHF
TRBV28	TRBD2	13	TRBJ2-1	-	TGTGCCAGCAGTTTTGGACTAGTGGGTGAGCAGTTCTTC	CASSFGLVGEQFF
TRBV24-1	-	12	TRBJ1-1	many	TGTGCCACCAGTGATTCGGGTTTACCCGCTTTCTTT	CATSDSGLPAFF
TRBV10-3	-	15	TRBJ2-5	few	TGTGCCATCAGTGAGTCTGTGGACAACCAAGAGACCCAGTACTTC	CAISESVDNQETQYF
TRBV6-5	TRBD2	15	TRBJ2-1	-	TGTGCCAGCAGTTACAGCGGGAGCACCTACAATGAGCAGTTCTTC	CASSYSGSTYNEQFF
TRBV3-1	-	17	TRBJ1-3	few	TGTGCCAGCAGCCAAGATGGTTACTCCCCCTCTGGAAACACCATATATTTT	CASSQDGYSPSGNTIYF
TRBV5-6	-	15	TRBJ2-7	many	TGTGCCAGCATTTTAACCGGGAGCCGCTCCTACGAGCAGTACTTC	CASILTGSRSYEQYF
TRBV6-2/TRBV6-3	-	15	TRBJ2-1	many	TGTGCCAGCAGTTATGGGACTCCGAGTTACAATGAGCAGTTCTTC	CASSYGTPSYNEQFF
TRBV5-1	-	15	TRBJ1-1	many	TGCGCCAGCAGCTGGCGGACCTACGAAAGGACTGAAGCTTTCTTT	CASSWRTYERTEAFF
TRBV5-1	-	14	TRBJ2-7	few	TGCGCCAGCAGTGGACGGGACCCCTCCTACGAGCAGTACTTC	CASSGRDPSYEQYF
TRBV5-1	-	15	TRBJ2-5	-	TGCGCCAGCAGCTTTGGACAGCCCCGGCCGACGTCCCAGTACTTC	CASSFGQPRPTSQYF
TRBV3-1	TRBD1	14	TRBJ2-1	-	TGTGCCAGCAGCCAGGACAGGGGGAGGGCTGAGCAGTTCTTC	CASSQDRGRAEQFF